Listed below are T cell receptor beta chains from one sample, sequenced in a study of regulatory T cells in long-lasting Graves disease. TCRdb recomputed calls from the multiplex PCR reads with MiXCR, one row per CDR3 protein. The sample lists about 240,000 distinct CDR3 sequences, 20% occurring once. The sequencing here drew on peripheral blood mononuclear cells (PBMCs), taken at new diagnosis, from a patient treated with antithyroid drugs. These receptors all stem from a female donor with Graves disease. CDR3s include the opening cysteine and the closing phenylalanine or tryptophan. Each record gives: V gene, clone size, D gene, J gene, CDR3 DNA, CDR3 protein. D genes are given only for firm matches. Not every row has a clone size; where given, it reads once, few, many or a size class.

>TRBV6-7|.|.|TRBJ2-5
TGTGCCAGCCCTCCAGGGACTCAAGAGACCCAGTACTTC
CASPPGTQETQYF
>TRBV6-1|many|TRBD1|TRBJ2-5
TGTGCCAGCAGTGAAGAGGGGACAGGCCTCCAAGAGACCCAGTACTTC
CASSEEGTGLQETQYF
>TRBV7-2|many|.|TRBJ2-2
TGTGCCAGCAGCTTACGACAGACCACCGGGGAGCTGTTTTTT
CASSLRQTTGELFF
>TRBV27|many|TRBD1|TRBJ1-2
TGTGCCAGCAGCCGTGGACAGGGCAACTATGGCTACACCTTC
CASSRGQGNYGYTF
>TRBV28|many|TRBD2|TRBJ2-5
TGTGCCAGCAGTTCCCGGCTAGCGGGGGGCCCCCCAAGGGCCCAGTACTTC
CASSSRLAGGPPRAQYF
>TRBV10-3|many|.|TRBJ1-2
TGTGCCATCAGTGGTACCCGGGACGGCCAGGGGGGCTACACCTTC
CAISGTRDGQGGYTF
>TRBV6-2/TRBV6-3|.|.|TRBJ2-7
TGTGCCAGCAGTTCGCACACAACGGGCGAGCAGTACTTC
CASSSHTTGEQYF
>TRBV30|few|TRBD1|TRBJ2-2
TGTGCCACTGGGCCCAGGAAGGACAGGGGGCGAACCGGGGAGCTGTTTTTT
CATGPRKDRGRTGELFF
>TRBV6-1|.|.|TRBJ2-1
TGTGCCAGCAACACCCAGGGTGCGCAGTTCTTC
CASNTQGAQFF
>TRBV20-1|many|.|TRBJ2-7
TGCAGTACGAGACAGGCCTACGAGCAGTACTTC
CSTRQAYEQYF
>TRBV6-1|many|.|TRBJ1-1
TGTGCCAGCAGTGAGGGGTACACTGAAGCTTTCTTT
CASSEGYTEAFF
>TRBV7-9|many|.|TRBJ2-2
TGTGCCAGCAGCCCACTACTTCACCGGGAGCTGTTTTTT
CASSPLLHRELFF
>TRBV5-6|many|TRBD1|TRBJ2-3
TGTGCCAGCAGCTATACAGGGGGCTCCGGAGATACGCAGTATTTT
CASSYTGGSGDTQYF
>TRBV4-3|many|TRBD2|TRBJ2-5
TGCGCCAGCAGCCAAGCGTCTAGCGGGGGGAAGGGGACCCAGTACTTC
CASSQASSGGKGTQYF
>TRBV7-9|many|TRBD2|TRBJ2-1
TGTGCCAGCACCTTCGGGGGGGTGATTAATGAGCAGTTCTTC
CASTFGGVINEQFF
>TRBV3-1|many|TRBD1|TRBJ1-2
TGTGCCAGCAGTCGGACCGGACAGGGAATCGGCTACACCTTC
CASSRTGQGIGYTF
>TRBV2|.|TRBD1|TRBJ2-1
TGTGCCACCTCCGCCCGGGGGACAGGGGGATACAATGAGCAGTTCTTC
CATSARGTGGYNEQFF
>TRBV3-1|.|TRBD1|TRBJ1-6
TGTGCCAGCAGCCAGGGGACAGGGGGAGGAATAGACTCACCCCTCCACTTT
CASSQGTGGGIDSPLHF
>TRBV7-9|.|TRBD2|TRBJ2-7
TGTGCCAGCAGCTCAGAGTGGGACGGACTAGCGGGAATCTACGAGCAGTACTTC
CASSSEWDGLAGIYEQYF
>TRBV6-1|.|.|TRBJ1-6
TGTGCCAGCATCCAATGGGGGGGATCGGATTCACCCCTCCACTTT
CASIQWGGSDSPLHF
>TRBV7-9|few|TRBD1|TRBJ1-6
TGTGCCAGCAGCCCGTCCTCAGGGGGCGTGGGGTCACCCCTCCACTTT
CASSPSSGGVGSPLHF
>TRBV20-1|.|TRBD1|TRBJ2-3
TGCAGTGCTAGGGGGGGACAGGGAACAGATACGCAGTATTTT
CSARGGQGTDTQYF
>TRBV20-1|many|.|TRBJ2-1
TGCAGTGCTAGTGGTATGGGCAGGGATCGAAATGAGCAGTTCTTC
CSASGMGRDRNEQFF
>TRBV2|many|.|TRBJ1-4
TGTGCCAGCAACAGGGCTAATGAAAAACTGTTTTTT
CASNRANEKLFF
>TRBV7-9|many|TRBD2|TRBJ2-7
TGTGCCAGCAGCTTAAGCGGGAGGGATACCTACGAGCAGTACTTC
CASSLSGRDTYEQYF